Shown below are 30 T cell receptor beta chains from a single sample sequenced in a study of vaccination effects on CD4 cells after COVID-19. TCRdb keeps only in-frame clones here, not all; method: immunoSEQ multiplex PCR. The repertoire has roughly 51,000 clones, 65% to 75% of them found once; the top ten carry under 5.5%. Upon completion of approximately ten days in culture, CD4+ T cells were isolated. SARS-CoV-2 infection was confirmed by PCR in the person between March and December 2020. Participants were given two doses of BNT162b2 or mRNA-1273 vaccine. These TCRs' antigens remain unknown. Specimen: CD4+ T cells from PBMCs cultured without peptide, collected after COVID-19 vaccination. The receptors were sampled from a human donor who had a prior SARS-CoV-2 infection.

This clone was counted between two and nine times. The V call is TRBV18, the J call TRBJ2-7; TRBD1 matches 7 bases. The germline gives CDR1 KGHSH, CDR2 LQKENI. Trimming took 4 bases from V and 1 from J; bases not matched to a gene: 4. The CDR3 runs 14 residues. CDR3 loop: CASSQQTGSYEQYF. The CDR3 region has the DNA TGTGCCAGCTCACAACAGACAGGGTCCTACGAGCAGTACTTC.

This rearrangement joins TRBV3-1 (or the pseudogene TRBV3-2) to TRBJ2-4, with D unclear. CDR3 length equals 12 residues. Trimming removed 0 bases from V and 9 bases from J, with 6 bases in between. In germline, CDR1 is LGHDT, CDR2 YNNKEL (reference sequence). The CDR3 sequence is CASSQDFGIQYF. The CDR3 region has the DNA TGTGCCAGCAGCCAAGATTTCGGCATTCAGTACTTC.

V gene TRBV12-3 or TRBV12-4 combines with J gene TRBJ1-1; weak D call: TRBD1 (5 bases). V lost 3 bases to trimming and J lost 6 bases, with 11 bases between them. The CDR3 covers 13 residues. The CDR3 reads CASSFQGDAEAFF. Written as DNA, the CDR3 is TGTGCCAGCAGTTTCCAAGGGGATGCTGAAGCTTTCTTT.

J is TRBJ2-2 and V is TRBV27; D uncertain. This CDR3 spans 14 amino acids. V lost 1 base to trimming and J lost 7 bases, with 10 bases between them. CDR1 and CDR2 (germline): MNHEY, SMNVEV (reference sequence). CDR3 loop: CASSLLWVGGELFF. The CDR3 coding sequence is TGTGCCAGCAGTTTATTATGGGTGGGCGGGGAGCTGTTTTTT.

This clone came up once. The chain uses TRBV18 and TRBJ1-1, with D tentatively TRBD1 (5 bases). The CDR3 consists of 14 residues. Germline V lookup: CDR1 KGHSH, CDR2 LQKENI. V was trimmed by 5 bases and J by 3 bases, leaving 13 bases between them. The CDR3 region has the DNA TGTGCCAGCTCAGTGGGACGTACTCACACTGAAGCTTTCTTT. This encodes CASSVGRTHTEAFF.

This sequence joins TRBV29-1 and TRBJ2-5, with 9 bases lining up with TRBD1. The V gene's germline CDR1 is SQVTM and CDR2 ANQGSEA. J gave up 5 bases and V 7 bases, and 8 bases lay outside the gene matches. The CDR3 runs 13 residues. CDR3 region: CSARQGGSETQYF. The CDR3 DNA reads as TGCAGCGCCAGACAGGGGGGTAGCGAGACCCAGTACTTC.

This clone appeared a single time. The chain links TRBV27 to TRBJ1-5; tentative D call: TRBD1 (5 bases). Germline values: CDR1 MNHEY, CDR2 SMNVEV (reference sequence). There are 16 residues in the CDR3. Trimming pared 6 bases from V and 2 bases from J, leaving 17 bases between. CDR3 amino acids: CASSPLSQGGNQPQHF. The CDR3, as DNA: TGTGCCAGCAGCCCCCTCAGCCAGGGCGGCAATCAGCCCCAGCATTTT.

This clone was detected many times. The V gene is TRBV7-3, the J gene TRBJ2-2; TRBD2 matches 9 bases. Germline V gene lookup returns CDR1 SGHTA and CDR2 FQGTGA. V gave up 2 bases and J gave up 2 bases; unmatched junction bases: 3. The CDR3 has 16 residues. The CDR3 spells CASSLLGLANTGELFF. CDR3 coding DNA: TGTGCCAGCAGCTTATTGGGACTAGCTAACACCGGGGAGCTGTTTTTT.

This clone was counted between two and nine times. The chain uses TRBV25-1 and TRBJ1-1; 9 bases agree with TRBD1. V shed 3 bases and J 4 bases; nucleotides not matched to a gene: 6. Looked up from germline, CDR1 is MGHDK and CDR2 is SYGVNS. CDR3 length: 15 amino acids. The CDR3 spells CASSDGTTGGTEAFF. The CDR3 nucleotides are TGTGCCAGCAGTGATGGGACGACAGGGGGCACTGAAGCTTTCTTT. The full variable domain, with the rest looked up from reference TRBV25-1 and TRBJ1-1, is EADIYQTPRYLVIGTGKKITLECSQTMGHDKMYWYQQDPGMELHLIHYSYGVNSTEKGDLSSESTVSRIRTEHFPLTLESARPSHTSQYLCASSDGTTGGTEAFFGQGTRLTVV.

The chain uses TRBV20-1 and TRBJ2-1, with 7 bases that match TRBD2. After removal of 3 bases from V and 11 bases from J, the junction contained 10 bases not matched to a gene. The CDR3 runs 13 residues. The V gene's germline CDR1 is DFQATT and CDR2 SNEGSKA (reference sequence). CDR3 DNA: TGCAGTGCTAGTCGGGTTCTAGCGGATAAGCAGTTCTTC. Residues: CSASRVLADKQFF.

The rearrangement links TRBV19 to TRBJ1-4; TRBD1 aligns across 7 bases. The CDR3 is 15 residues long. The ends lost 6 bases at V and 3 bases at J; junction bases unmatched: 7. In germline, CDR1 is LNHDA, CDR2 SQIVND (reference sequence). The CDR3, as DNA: TGTGCCAGTAGGGCGGACAGGCAATCTAATGAAAAACTGTTTTTT. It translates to CASRADRQSNEKLFF.

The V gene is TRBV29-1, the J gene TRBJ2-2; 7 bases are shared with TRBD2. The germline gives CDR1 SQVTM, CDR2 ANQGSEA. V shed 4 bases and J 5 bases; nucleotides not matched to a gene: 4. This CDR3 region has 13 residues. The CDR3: CSVASGITGELFF. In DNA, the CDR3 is TGCAGCGTTGCTAGCGGAATAACCGGGGAGCTGTTTTTT.

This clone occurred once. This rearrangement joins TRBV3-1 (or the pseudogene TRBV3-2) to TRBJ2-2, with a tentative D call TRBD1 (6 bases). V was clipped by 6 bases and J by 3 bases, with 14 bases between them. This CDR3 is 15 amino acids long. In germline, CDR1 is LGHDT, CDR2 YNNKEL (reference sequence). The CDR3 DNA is TGTGCCAGCAGGGAAGCACCAGGGGACACCGGGGAGCTGTTTTTT. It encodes CASREAPGDTGELFF.

The CDR3 DNA is TGCGCCAGCAGCTTAGCGGGACTAGCTTCCGAGCAGTACTTC. Translation: CASSLAGLASEQYF. The chain combines TRBV5-1 with TRBJ2-7; TRBD2 agrees at 9 bases. Germline V gene data show CDR1 as SGHRS and CDR2 as YFSETQ. CDR3 size: 14 residues. Trimming removed 2 bases from V and 6 bases from J; junction bases left unmatched: 6. The complete variable domain, with remaining parts taken from reference TRBV5-1 and TRBJ2-7, reads KAGVTQTPRYLIKTRGQQVTLSCSPISGHRSVSWYQQTPGQGLQFLFEYFSETQRNKGNFPGRFSGRQFSNSRSEMNVSTLELGDSALYLCASSLAGLASEQYFGPGTRLTVT.

The CDR3 protein is CASSLEGMTTEAFF. The DNA for the CDR3 is TGCGCCAGCAGCTTGGAGGGGATGACCACTGAAGCTTTCTTT. The chain recombines TRBV5-1 with TRBJ1-1; D is perhaps TRBD1 (5 bases). Germline V gene data show CDR1 as SGHRS and CDR2 as YFSETQ. The CDR3 covers 14 residues. The ends were cut back, 0 bases at V and 4 bases at J, with 10 bases in the middle.

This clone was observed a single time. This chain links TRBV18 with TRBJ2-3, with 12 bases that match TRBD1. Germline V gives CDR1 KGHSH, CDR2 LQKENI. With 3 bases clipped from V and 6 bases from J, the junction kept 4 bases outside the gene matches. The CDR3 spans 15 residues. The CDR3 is CASSPGTGGSDTQYF. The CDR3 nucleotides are TGTGCCAGCTCACCCGGGACAGGGGGCTCGGATACGCAGTATTTT. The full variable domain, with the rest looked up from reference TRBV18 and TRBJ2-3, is NAGVMQNPRHLVRRRGQEARLRCSPMKGHSHVYWYRQLPEEGLKFMVYLQKENIIDESGMPKERFSAEFPKEGPSILRIQQVVRGDSAAYFCASSPGTGGSDTQYFGPGTRLTVL.

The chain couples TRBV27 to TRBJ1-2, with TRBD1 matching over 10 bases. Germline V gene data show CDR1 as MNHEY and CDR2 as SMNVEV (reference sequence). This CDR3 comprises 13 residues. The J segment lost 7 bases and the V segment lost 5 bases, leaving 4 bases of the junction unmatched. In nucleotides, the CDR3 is TGTGCCAGCAGTGTGGGACAGGGGACTGGCTACACCTTC. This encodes CASSVGQGTGYTF.

CDR3 coding DNA: TGTGCCAGCAGCTCCTACGGGACTAGCGGGTCAGACAATGAGCAGTTCTTC. Translated, it gives CASSSYGTSGSDNEQFF. The chain links TRBV9 to TRBJ2-1, with 12 positions matching TRBD2. The CDR3 has 17 amino acids. Germline CDR1 reads SGDLS; CDR2 reads YYNGEE. V gave up 4 bases and J gave up 5 bases; unmatched junction bases: 10.

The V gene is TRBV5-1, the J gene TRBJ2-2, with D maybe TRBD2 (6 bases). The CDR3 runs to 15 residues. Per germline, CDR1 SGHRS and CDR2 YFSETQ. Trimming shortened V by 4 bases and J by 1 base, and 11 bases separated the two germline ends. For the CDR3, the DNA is TGCGCCAGCAGCGATCCCGGGGGGAACACCGGGGAGCTGTTTTTT. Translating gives CASSDPGGNTGELFF.

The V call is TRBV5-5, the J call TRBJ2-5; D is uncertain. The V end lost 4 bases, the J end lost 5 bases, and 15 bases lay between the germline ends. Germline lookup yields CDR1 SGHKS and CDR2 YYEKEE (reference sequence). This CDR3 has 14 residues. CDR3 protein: CASSVTGAQETQYF. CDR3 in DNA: TGTGCCAGCAGCGTGACTGGCGCCCAGGAGACCCAGTACTTC.

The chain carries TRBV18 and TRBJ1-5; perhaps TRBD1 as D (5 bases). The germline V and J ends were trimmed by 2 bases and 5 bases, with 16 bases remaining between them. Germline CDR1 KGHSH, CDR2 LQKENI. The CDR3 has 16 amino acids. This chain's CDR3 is CASSPSTGGGDQPQHF. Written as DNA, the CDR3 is TGTGCCAGCTCACCATCGACGGGGGGAGGCGATCAGCCCCAGCATTTT.

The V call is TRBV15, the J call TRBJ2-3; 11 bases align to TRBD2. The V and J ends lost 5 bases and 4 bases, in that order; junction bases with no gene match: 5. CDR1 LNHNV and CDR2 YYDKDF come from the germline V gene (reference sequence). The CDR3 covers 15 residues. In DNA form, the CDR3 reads TGTGCCACCAGCGCCCTAGCGGGGGGTTCAGATACGCAGTATTTT. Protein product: CATSALAGGSDTQYF.

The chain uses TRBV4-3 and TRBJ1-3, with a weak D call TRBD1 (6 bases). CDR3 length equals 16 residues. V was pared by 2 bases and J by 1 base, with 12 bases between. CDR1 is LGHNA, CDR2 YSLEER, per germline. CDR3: CASSQKPRGSGNTIYF. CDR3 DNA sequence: TGCGCCAGCAGCCAAAAGCCCAGGGGTTCTGGAAACACCATATATTTT.

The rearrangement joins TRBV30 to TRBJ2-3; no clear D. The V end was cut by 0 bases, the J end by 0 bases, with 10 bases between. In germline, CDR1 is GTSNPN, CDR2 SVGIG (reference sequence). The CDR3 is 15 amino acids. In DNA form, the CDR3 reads TGTGCCTGGAGTGTAGGGCAATCCAGCACAGATACGCAGTATTTT. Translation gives CAWSVGQSSTDTQYF.

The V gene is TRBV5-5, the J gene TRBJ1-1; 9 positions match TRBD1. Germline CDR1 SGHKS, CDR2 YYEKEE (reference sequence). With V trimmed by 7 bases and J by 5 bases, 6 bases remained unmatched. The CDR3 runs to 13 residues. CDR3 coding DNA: TGTGCCAGCGCCACAGGGGGCAAAACTGAAGCTTTCTTT. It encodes CASATGGKTEAFF.

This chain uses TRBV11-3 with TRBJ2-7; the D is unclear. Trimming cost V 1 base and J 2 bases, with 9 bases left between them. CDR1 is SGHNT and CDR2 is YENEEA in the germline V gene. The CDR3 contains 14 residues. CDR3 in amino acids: CASSLVYSTYEQYF. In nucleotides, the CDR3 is TGTGCCAGCAGCTTAGTTTACAGCACCTACGAGCAGTACTTC.

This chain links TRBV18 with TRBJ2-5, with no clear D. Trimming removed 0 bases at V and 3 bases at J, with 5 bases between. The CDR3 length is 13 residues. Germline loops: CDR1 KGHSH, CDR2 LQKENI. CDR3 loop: CASSPPSEETQYF. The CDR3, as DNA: TGTGCCAGCTCACCACCAAGCGAAGAGACCCAGTACTTC.

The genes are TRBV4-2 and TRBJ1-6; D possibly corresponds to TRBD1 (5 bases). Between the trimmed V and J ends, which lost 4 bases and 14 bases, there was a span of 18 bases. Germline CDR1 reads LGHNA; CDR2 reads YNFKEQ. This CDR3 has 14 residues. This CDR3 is CASSLMGEGRALHF. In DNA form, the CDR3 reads TGTGCCAGCAGCCTCATGGGGGAGGGGCGCGCCCTCCACTTT.

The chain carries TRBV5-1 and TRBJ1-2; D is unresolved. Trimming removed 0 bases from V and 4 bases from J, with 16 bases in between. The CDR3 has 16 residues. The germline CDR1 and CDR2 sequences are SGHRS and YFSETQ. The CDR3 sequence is CASSLAQDGFPYGYTF. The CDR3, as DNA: TGCGCCAGCAGCTTGGCCCAGGACGGATTTCCCTATGGCTACACCTTC.

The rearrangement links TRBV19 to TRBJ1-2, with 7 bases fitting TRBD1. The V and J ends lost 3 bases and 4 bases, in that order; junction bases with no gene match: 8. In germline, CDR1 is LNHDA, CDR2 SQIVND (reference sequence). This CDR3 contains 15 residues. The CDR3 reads CASSIQTGIGYGYTF. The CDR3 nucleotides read TGTGCCAGTAGTATCCAGACAGGGATCGGCTATGGCTACACCTTC.